The clone carrying this T cell receptor beta chain was found a few times. This sample is drawn from a study of human T cells and chemical hapten exposure. V lost 9 bases and J lost 3, with 15 bases in between. The germline V gene encodes CDR1 MRHNA and CDR2 SNTAGT. This CDR3 is built from 13 residues. The sample's time point: pre-sensitization, week 0. Documented treatment: therapeutic diphenylcyclopropenone sensitization with weekly scalp DPC. The library gave individual cDNA molecules unique molecular identifiers. Using its own MiXCR run on the RACE reads, TCRdb lists one record per CDR3 protein. The data contain 60,000 to 70,000 distinct CDR3 sequences, approximately 11% of them singletons.

The source of this sequence is a woman aged 45-60 years with alopecia areata. Some clones in this sample may be carry-over from other donors' samples. V gene TRBV6-4 combines with J gene TRBJ2-7, with D perhaps matching TRBD2 (6 bases). The sample consisted of whole blood, taken in connection with sensitization to the hapten diphenylcyclopropenone (DPC). In nucleotides, the CDR3 is TGTGCCAGGACACCGGGACTGAACTACGAGCAGTACTTC. It encodes CARTPGLNYEQYF.